The 8 T cell receptor beta chains presented below share a single source sample, sequenced in a study of blood T cell repertoires in COVID-19 (TCRdb year 2020). The method behind the library was the immunoSEQ multiplex PCR assay. TCRdb holds this immuneACCESS table with in-frame rearrangements only. Some clones are missing; in checked studies, unresolved V genes explain under half, and the rest has no known cause. The sample yields 400,000 to 500,000 clones; approximately 90% were counted once. Jointly, the top ten make up less than 2% of the sample. Sequencing was done on a sample of PBMCs or T cells enriched from blood (not recorded which). The receptors were gathered from a woman aged 40 to 50 who had recovered from COVID-19.

The rearrangement joins TRBV6-2 or TRBV6-3 to TRBJ2-4; 8 positions match TRBD1. The CDR3 extends over 15 amino acids. Per germline, CDR1 MNHEY and CDR2 SVGEGT. V shed 4 bases, J shed 0 bases, and the junction held 2 bases outside the gene matches. The CDR3 DNA reads as TGTGCCAGCAGTTTCAGGGGGCTAGCCAAAAACATTCAGTACTTC. Its protein product is CASSFRGLAKNIQYF.

The J gene is TRBJ1-1, the V gene TRBV29-1; possible D gene TRBD1, 6 bases. Germline values: CDR1 SQVTM, CDR2 ANQGSEA. V was clipped by 2 bases and J by 1 base, with 17 bases between them. This CDR3 spans 16 amino acids. In DNA, the CDR3 is TGCAGCGTTGAACCCCGCGGGAGGGGGGGGAACACTGAAGCTTTCTTT. This sequence encodes CSVEPRGRGGNTEAFF.

The J gene is TRBJ1-2, the V gene TRBV19, with 9 nucleotides matching TRBD1. CDR3 length: 17 residues. V was clipped by 3 bases and J by 0 bases; unmatched bases: 8. Germline loops: CDR1 LNHDA, CDR2 SQIVND (reference sequence). This CDR3 reads CASSMRDRVWANYGYTF. CDR3 nucleotides: TGTGCCAGTAGTATGCGGGACAGGGTTTGGGCTAACTATGGCTACACCTTC.

The J gene is TRBJ1-1, the V gene TRBV5-1; D perhaps matches TRBD1 (5 bases). V shed 3 bases and J shed 3 bases, with 15 bases lying between them. The CDR3 totals 15 residues. Germline-derived CDR1 and CDR2 are SGHRS and YFSETQ. CDR3 sequence reads: CASSSGVGLDTEAFF. CDR3 nucleotides: TGCGCCAGCAGCTCGGGGGTGGGTCTCGACACTGAAGCTTTCTTT.

This chain uses TRBV10-2 with TRBJ1-4, with TRBD1 matching 7 bases. CDR1 and CDR2 (germline): WSHSY, SAAADI. Unmatched junction bases numbered 11, after V lost 7 bases and J lost 6 bases. The CDR3 contains 15 residues. The CDR3 nucleotides are TGCGCCAGCAACGAGGGGGCGGGTCCCCATGAAAAACTGTTTTTT. Its translation is CASNEGAGPHEKLFF.

The chain links TRBV7-9 to TRBJ1-1, with TRBD1 matching 7 bases. V lost 5 bases and J lost 0; bases outside the gene matches: 3. This CDR3 is 14 amino acids long. Looked up from germline, CDR1 is SEHNR and CDR2 is FQNEAQ (reference sequence). The CDR3 loop reads CASSKGQLNTEAFF. The CDR3, as DNA: TGTGCCAGCAGCAAGGGACAGCTGAACACTGAAGCTTTCTTT. The full variable domain, completed using reference TRBV7-9 and TRBJ1-1, is DTGVSQNPRHKITKRGQNVTFRCDPISEHNRLYWYRQTLGQGPEFLTYFQNEAQLEKSRLLSDRFSAERPKGSFSTLEIQRTEQGDSAMYLCASSKGQLNTEAFFGQGTRLTVV.

V and J are TRBV4-2 and TRBJ2-7; 9 nucleotides match TRBD1. Germline V gives CDR1 LGHNA, CDR2 YNFKEQ. This CDR3 has 15 residues. After removal of 1 base from V and 7 bases from J, the junction contained 8 bases not matched to a gene. The DNA for the CDR3 is TGTGCCAGCAGCCAAGGTCCGGGACAGGGATTTGAGCAGTACTTC. Its translation is CASSQGPGQGFEQYF.

V usage is TRBV18 and J usage is TRBJ2-1, with D possibly TRBD2 on 6 matching bases. This CDR3 has 13 amino acids. V lost 9 bases, J lost 4 bases, and 13 bases lay in between. Germline V lookup: CDR1 KGHSH, CDR2 LQKENI. This CDR3 is CASRDLRYNEQFF. CDR3 DNA sequence: TGTGCCAGTCGGGACTTGCGGTACAATGAGCAGTTCTTC.